One sample yielded the 24 T cell receptor beta chains listed below, sequenced in a study of beta chain features in type 1 diabetes. Investigators reverse transcribed all isolated RNA, so they sequenced expressed TCRB transcripts. Produced via immunoSEQ multiplex PCR; TCRdb's table is partial and in-frame only. The table includes about 240,000 clones, about 30% detected once. Sequenced sample: central memory CD4+ T cells from blood. The receptor source for this set is a man younger than 45 in good health.

This clone was found a few times. V usage is TRBV30 and J usage is TRBJ1-3; 8 nucleotides line up with TRBD1. Germline V lookup: CDR1 GTSNPN, CDR2 SVGIG (reference sequence). The CDR3 loop spans 13 amino acids. Trimming took 4 bases from V and 5 from J; bases not matched to a gene: 4. The chain's CDR3 is CAWTQGARNTIYF. The DNA of the CDR3 is TGTGCCTGGACCCAGGGGGCCAGAAACACCATATATTTT.

This clone was seen more than once but under ten times. The rearrangement uses TRBV29-1 and TRBJ2-7; TRBD1 might be the D (5 bases). Trimming removed 4 bases at V and 4 bases at J, with 11 bases between. The CDR3 length is 12 residues. Germline CDR1 SQVTM, CDR2 ANQGSEA. Here the CDR3 DNA reads TGCAGCGTTGGACCCCAGGGTTACGAGCAGTACTTC. This sequence encodes CSVGPQGYEQYF.

V usage is TRBV7-6 and J usage is TRBJ2-7; 16 nucleotides line up with TRBD2. The CDR3 is 16 residues long. Germline-derived CDR1 and CDR2 are SGHVS and FNYEAQ. V lost 5 bases and J lost 6; bases outside the gene matches: 7. CDR3 bases: TGTGCCAGCAGCCTCGGGACTAGCGGGAGGGTCTCCGAGCAGTACTTC. This sequence encodes CASSLGTSGRVSEQYF.

This clone has a count of ten or more. The chain recombines TRBV18 with TRBJ2-3; TRBD2 matches at 9 bases. J gave up 5 bases and V 0 bases, and 9 bases lay outside the gene matches. Germline values: CDR1 KGHSH, CDR2 LQKENI. The CDR3 spans 17 residues. The CDR3 reads CASSPPRGSGSQDTQYF. The DNA of the CDR3 is TGTGCCAGCTCACCACCCAGGGGTAGCGGGAGTCAAGATACGCAGTATTTT. The full variable domain, completed using reference TRBV18 and TRBJ2-3, is NAGVMQNPRHLVRRRGQEARLRCSPMKGHSHVYWYRQLPEEGLKFMVYLQKENIIDESGMPKERFSAEFPKEGPSILRIQQVVRGDSAAYFCASSPPRGSGSQDTQYFGPGTRLTVL.

The CDR3 DNA is TGCGCCAGCAGCCCCCAGCGGGAGTATGAGCAGTTCTTC. Translation gives CASSPQREYEQFF. The J gene is TRBJ2-1, the V gene TRBV4-3, with 8 bases aligning to TRBD2. V shed 4 bases, J shed 8 bases, and the junction held 4 bases outside the gene matches. This CDR3 contains 13 residues. Per the germline V gene, CDR1 is LGHNA and CDR2 is YSLEER.

In DNA form, the CDR3 reads TGCAGCGTTGAACCCGGGACAGGGGTCTCCTACAATGAGCAGTTCTTC. Encoded protein: CSVEPGTGVSYNEQFF. The gene calls are TRBV29-1 and TRBJ2-1; 10 bases are a match to TRBD1. The CDR3 totals 16 residues. V gave up 2 bases and J gave up 0 bases; unmatched junction bases: 4. The germline V gene encodes CDR1 SQVTM and CDR2 ANQGSEA.

The CDR3 region has the DNA TGTGCCAGCAGCTTGGTGGGACAGGGGTCGGAGGAGCAGTACTTC. It encodes CASSLVGQGSEEQYF. The J gene is TRBJ2-7, the V gene TRBV5-6, with 10 bases aligning to TRBD1. The J segment lost 7 bases and the V segment lost 0 bases, leaving 7 bases of the junction unmatched. The CDR3 has 15 residues. CDR1 is SGHDT, CDR2 YYEEEE, per germline.

This chain connects TRBV5-1 to TRBJ1-2, with D possibly matching TRBD1 (6 bases). With 3 bases removed from V and 2 bases from J, the gap between germline ends came to 14 bases. Per the germline V gene, CDR1 is SGHRS and CDR2 is YFSETQ. This CDR3 has 15 residues. For the CDR3, the DNA is TGCGCCAGCAGCTGGGGCCAGGGGCTAAACTATGGCTACACCTTC. It encodes CASSWGQGLNYGYTF.

Remarks on this clone: The sample has other DNA sequences that encode this CDR3 too. The chain has TRBV18 and TRBJ2-3; tentative D call: TRBD1 (5 bases). The CDR3 length is 16 residues. The V end was cut by 0 bases, the J end by 2 bases, with 12 bases between. Germline CDR1 reads KGHSH; CDR2 reads LQKENI. The CDR3 DNA reads TGTGCCAGCTCACCACCGGGGCTTTCCCTCACAGATACGCAGTATTTT. It encodes CASSPPGLSLTDTQYF.

This rearrangement joins TRBV19 to TRBJ1-1, with a tentative D call TRBD1 (6 bases). The CDR3 consists of 13 residues. Germline V gene lookup returns CDR1 LNHDA and CDR2 SQIVND (reference sequence). V was trimmed by 6 bases and J by 4 bases, leaving 12 bases between them. The DNA of the CDR3 is TGTGCCAGTAGCGAACAGGGATCCACTGAAGCTTTCTTT. Amino acid sequence: CASSEQGSTEAFF.

This sequence joins TRBV2 and TRBJ1-2; D remains ambiguous. The CDR3 is 13 residues long. Trimming cost V 0 bases and J 5 bases, with 7 bases left between them. Looked up from germline, CDR1 is SNHLY and CDR2 is FYNNEI. The CDR3 region has the DNA TGTGCCAGCAGTGAAGCGGGAATATATGGCTACACCTTC. This gives the protein CASSEAGIYGYTF.

The sample holds a few counts of this clone. CDR3 nucleotides: TGTGCCAGCAGCTTAGTGGCTAACTACGAGCAGTACTTC. It codes for CASSLVANYEQYF. The V gene is TRBV7-2, the J gene TRBJ2-7; no clear D. The CDR3 spans 13 residues. V was shortened by 1 base and J by 3 bases, with 7 bases between the two germline ends. CDR1 is SGHTA, CDR2 FQGNSA, per germline.

The rearrangement joins TRBV28 to TRBJ1-2, with D perhaps TRBD1 (5 bases). Trimming shortened V by 4 bases and J by 8 bases, and 8 bases separated the two germline ends. Germline CDR1 reads MDHEN; CDR2 reads SYDVKM. The CDR3 is 11 amino acids. The chain's CDR3 is CASSSRQGYTF. The CDR3 DNA sequence: TGTGCCAGCAGTTCCCGACAGGGCTACACCTTC.

The J gene is TRBJ2-5, the V gene TRBV28, with D hard to call. Trimming took 6 bases from V and 4 from J, leaving 15 bases between them. Germline V lookup: CDR1 MDHEN, CDR2 SYDVKM. The CDR3 totals 14 residues. The CDR3 DNA reads TGTGCCAGCAGACACACTCAGTTTCGAGAGACCCAGTACTTC. Translated: CASRHTQFRETQYF.

The chain links TRBV30 to TRBJ2-2, with D perhaps matching TRBD2 (5 bases). The ends were cut back, 3 bases at V and 6 bases at J, with 8 bases in the middle. The CDR3 runs 12 residues. Per germline, CDR1 GTSNPN and CDR2 SVGIG (reference sequence). CDR3 amino acids: CAWSPGSGELFF. CDR3 sequence (DNA): TGTGCCTGGAGCCCGGGATCCGGGGAGCTGTTTTTT.

There are a few counts of this clone. The chain recombines TRBV21-1 with TRBJ2-5; TRBD2, the D gene given by the table, was not confirmed from the DNA. TRBV21-1 is tagged as a pseudogene. The CDR3 totals 13 residues. The CDR3 loop reads CASSPVAPETQYF. The CDR3 DNA sequence: TGTGCCAGCAGCCCCGTAGCTCCAGAGACCCAGTACTTC.

This clone was recorded many times. The V gene is TRBV11-3, the J gene TRBJ2-3; 12 nucleotides agree with TRBD2. V was pared by 2 bases and J by 5 bases, with 8 bases of the junction left unmatched. Germline V gene lookup returns CDR1 SGHNT and CDR2 YENEEA. This CDR3 is 17 amino acids long. For the CDR3, the DNA is TGTGCCAGCAGCTTAAGGACTAGCGGGAACCGCGGAGATACGCAGTATTTT. Translated, it gives CASSLRTSGNRGDTQYF.

This clone was detected once. The V call is TRBV7-9, the J call TRBJ1-4; D is perhaps TRBD1 (5 bases). Trimming took 2 bases from V and 6 from J, leaving 16 bases between them. Germline V gene sequence: CDR1 SEHNR, CDR2 FQNEAQ (reference sequence). This CDR3 region has 16 residues. The CDR3 region is CASSLNLRQGDEKLFF. The CDR3 nucleotides read TGTGCCAGCAGCTTAAATCTCCGGCAGGGTGATGAAAAACTGTTTTTT.

The chain employs TRBV27 and TRBJ1-5; no clear D gene. The germline V gene has CDR1 MNHEY and CDR2 SMNVEV (reference sequence). The CDR3 runs to 14 residues. Trimming removed 1 base at V and 2 bases at J, with 6 bases between. The DNA of the CDR3 is TGTGCCAGCAGTTTATTGTACGGCAATCAGCCCCAGCATTTT. Protein sequence: CASSLLYGNQPQHF.

This chain joins TRBV7-2 and TRBJ2-1; 7 positions agree with TRBD2. Germline CDR1 is SGHTA and CDR2 is FQGNSA. This CDR3 has 15 amino acids. The V and J ends lost 4 bases and 3 bases, in that order; junction bases with no gene match: 6. CDR3 nucleotide sequence: TGTGCCAGCAGCTCAGGGCGGACTAGCTACAATGAGCAGTTCTTC. Protein sequence: CASSSGRTSYNEQFF.

This clone was picked up a small number of times. This sequence joins TRBV7-2 and TRBJ2-1, with 9 bases lining up with TRBD2. The V gene end was trimmed by 5 bases and the J gene end by 6 bases; junction bases not matched to a gene: 5. The germline V gene encodes CDR1 SGHTA and CDR2 FQGNSA. The CDR3 is 14 amino acids. In DNA, the CDR3 is TGTGCCAGCAGCCGTACTAGCGGGTTCAATGAGCAGTTCTTC. Protein product: CASSRTSGFNEQFF.

The rearrangement joins TRBV5-1 to TRBJ2-1; no reliable D call. With 0 bases removed from V and 0 bases from J, the gap between germline ends came to 10 bases. The germline V gene has CDR1 SGHRS and CDR2 YFSETQ. This CDR3 has 16 residues. The CDR3: CASSLGAASSYNEQFF. CDR3 bases: TGCGCCAGCAGCTTGGGGGCGGCTAGCTCCTACAATGAGCAGTTCTTC.

The CDR3, as DNA: TGTGCCAGCAGCCAAGGACGGGCTATCACAGATACGCAGTATTTT. It codes for CASSQGRAITDTQYF. The V and J genes are TRBV14 and TRBJ2-3; no firm D call. V dropped 1 base and J dropped 2 bases, with 10 bases sitting between them. The CDR3 covers 15 residues. CDR1 SGHDN and CDR2 FVKESK come from the germline V gene. Supplemented by reference TRBV14 and TRBJ2-3, the full variable domain reads EAGVTQFPSHSVIEKGQTVTLRCDPISGHDNLYWYRRVMGKEIKFLLHFVKESKQDESGMPNNRFLAERTGGTYSTLKVQPAELEDSGVYFCASSQGRAITDTQYFGPGTRLTVL.

At least ten counts were recorded for this clone. In DNA, the CDR3 is TGTGCCTGGAGTGTAACCGGAGAGGATCAGCCCCAGCATTTT. It yields the protein CAWSVTGEDQPQHF. The chain is built from TRBV30 and TRBJ1-5; D gene unclear. The germline V and J ends were trimmed by 0 bases and 5 bases, with 11 bases remaining between them. This CDR3 has 14 amino acids. The germline gives CDR1 GTSNPN, CDR2 SVGIG (reference sequence). Supplemented by reference TRBV30 and TRBJ1-5, the full variable domain reads SQTIHQWPATLVQPVGSPLSLECTVEGTSNPNLYWYRQAAGRGLQLLFYSVGIGQISSEVPQNLSASRPQDRQFILSSKKLLLSDSGFYLCAWSVTGEDQPQHFGDGTRLSIL.